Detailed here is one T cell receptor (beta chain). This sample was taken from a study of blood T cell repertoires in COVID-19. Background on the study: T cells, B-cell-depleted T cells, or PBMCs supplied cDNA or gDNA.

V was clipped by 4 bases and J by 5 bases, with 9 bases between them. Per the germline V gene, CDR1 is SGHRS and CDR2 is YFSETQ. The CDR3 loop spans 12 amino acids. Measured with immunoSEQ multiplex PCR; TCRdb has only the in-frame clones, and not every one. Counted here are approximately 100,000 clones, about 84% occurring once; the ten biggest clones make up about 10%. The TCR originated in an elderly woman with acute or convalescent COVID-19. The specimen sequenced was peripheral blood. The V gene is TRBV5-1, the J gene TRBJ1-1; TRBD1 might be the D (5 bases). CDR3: CASSISGTEAFF. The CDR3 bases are TGCGCCAGCAGCATCTCAGGGACTGAAGCTTTCTTT.